The 22 T cell receptor beta chains reported below all come from one sample, sequenced in a study of blood T cell repertoires in COVID-19. Profiled with immunoSEQ multiplex PCR; TCRdb holds only in-frame clones, not every one. In the table there are fewer than 450,000 clones, about 88% of which are singletons. Sample: PBMCs or T cells enriched from blood (not recorded which). The receptors stem from a woman in her 30s who had recovered from COVID-19.

The chain has TRBV2 and TRBJ2-5; D is possibly TRBD2 (6 bases). CDR3 size: 14 residues. V was clipped by 8 bases and J by 5 bases, with 18 bases between them. Germline assignment: CDR1 SNHLY and CDR2 FYNNEI. The CDR3 nucleotides are TGTGCCAGCTCAATACACGGGGGAGAGGAGACCCAGTACTTC. Protein: CASSIHGGEETQYF.

This chain links TRBV28 with TRBJ1-5; D is possibly TRBD1 (5 bases). The ends were cut back, 6 bases at V and 7 bases at J, with 10 bases in the middle. Germline V lookup: CDR1 MDHEN, CDR2 SYDVKM. The CDR3 covers 12 residues. CDR3 region: CASRSQGQPQHF. Written as DNA, the CDR3 is TGTGCCAGCAGGTCTCAGGGCCAGCCCCAGCATTTT. Supplemented by reference TRBV28 and TRBJ1-5, the full variable domain reads DVKVTQSSRYLVKRTGEKVFLECVQDMDHENMFWYRQDPGLGLRLIYFSYDVKMKEKGDIPEGYSVSREKKERFSLILESASTNQTSMYLCASRSQGQPQHFGDGTRLSIL.

The chain couples TRBV19 to TRBJ2-3; the match to TRBD2 covers 9 bases. The germline CDR1 and CDR2 sequences are LNHDA and SQIVND (reference sequence). Unmatched junction bases numbered 5, after V lost 7 bases and J lost 0 bases. The CDR3 is 15 amino acids. CDR3 protein: CASIATSGSTDTQYF. The CDR3 DNA reads as TGTGCCAGTATCGCAACTAGCGGGAGCACAGATACGCAGTATTTT.

This chain links TRBV6-2 or TRBV6-3 with TRBJ1-1, with 11 bases identical to TRBD1. V was pared by 6 bases and J by 4 bases, with 4 bases of the junction left unmatched. Germline V gene sequence: CDR1 MNHEY, CDR2 SVGEGT. The CDR3 covers 14 residues. This CDR3 reads CASSTGTGGTEAFF. CDR3 sequence (DNA): TGTGCCAGCAGCACCGGGACAGGGGGCACTGAAGCTTTCTTT.

The chain employs TRBV24-1 and TRBJ2-5, with 9 positions matching TRBD2. CDR1 KGHDR and CDR2 SFDVKD come from the germline V gene. The J segment lost 4 bases and the V segment lost 3 bases, leaving 2 bases of the junction unmatched. CDR3 size: 14 residues. The DNA for the CDR3 is TGTGCCACCAGTGATGTTAGCGGGGGAGAGACCCAGTACTTC. Residues: CATSDVSGGETQYF.

This clone occurred a few times. The J gene is TRBJ1-1, the V gene TRBV28; the match to TRBD1 covers 7 bases. CDR3 size: 13 residues. The germline gives CDR1 MDHEN, CDR2 SYDVKM. The V and J ends lost 4 bases and 7 bases, in that order; junction bases with no gene match: 6. This CDR3 is CASSYRQGGEAFF. DNA of the CDR3: TGTGCCAGCAGTTATAGACAGGGAGGTGAAGCTTTCTTT.

The CDR3 here is CASSQDGWSSGGKTQYF. DNA of the CDR3: TGTGCCAGCAGCCAAGATGGTTGGTCTAGCGGGGGAAAGACCCAGTACTTC. This chain connects TRBV3-1 (or the pseudogene TRBV3-2) to TRBJ2-5; TRBD2 matches at 10 bases. Germline V gene lookup returns CDR1 LGHDT and CDR2 YNNKEL (reference sequence). Trimming at V came to 0 bases and at J to 6 bases, leaving 10 bases not matched to a gene. The CDR3 runs 17 residues.

The chain recombines TRBV5-5 with TRBJ2-2; 8 positions match TRBD1. Trimming cost V 3 bases and J 0 bases; bases outside gene matches: 1. Germline-derived CDR1 and CDR2 are SGHKS and YYEKEE (reference sequence). The length of the CDR3 is 15 residues. CDR3 in DNA: TGTGCCAGCAGCTCGGACAGGGCGAACACCGGGGAGCTGTTTTTT. Residues: CASSSDRANTGELFF.

This chain links TRBV14 with TRBJ1-2, with 8 positions matching TRBD1. The CDR3 loop spans 15 amino acids. Looked up from germline, CDR1 is SGHDN and CDR2 is FVKESK. Germline trimming cut 0 bases from V and 4 bases from J; bases unmatched to any gene: 4. The CDR3 DNA follows: TGTGCCAGCAGCCAAGATCTTACAGGGGGCTATGGCTACACCTTC. Its translation: CASSQDLTGGYGYTF.

The chain couples TRBV9 to TRBJ1-4; 7 bases agree with TRBD1. CDR1 and CDR2 from the germline V gene are SGDLS and YYNGEE. V was pared by 4 bases and J by 2 bases, with 5 bases of the junction left unmatched. The CDR3 contains 15 residues. CDR3 sequence (DNA): TGTGCCAGCAGCCCCTACAGGGGCACTAATGAAAAACTGTTTTTT. Translating gives CASSPYRGTNEKLFF.

The gene calls are TRBV18 and TRBJ1-5; D might be TRBD1 (5 bases). CDR3 size: 16 residues. CDR1 and CDR2 (germline): KGHSH, LQKENI. V was pared by 1 base and J by 3 bases, with 13 bases between. CDR3 in amino acids: CASSPRGGGTNQPQHF. In DNA, the CDR3 is TGTGCCAGCTCACCACGGGGAGGAGGGACCAATCAGCCCCAGCATTTT.

The chain combines TRBV27 with TRBJ1-1; no clear D. CDR3 length equals 11 residues. Germline V lookup: CDR1 MNHEY, CDR2 SMNVEV (reference sequence). V was clipped by 6 bases and J by 4 bases, with 6 bases between them. In DNA form, the CDR3 reads TGTGCCAGCAGCCGGGGCACTGAAGCTTTCTTT. Translated: CASSRGTEAFF.

The chain uses TRBV28 and TRBJ2-7; TRBD2 matches 11 bases. CDR3 length: 13 residues. Germline-derived CDR1 and CDR2 are MDHEN and SYDVKM. Trimming at V came to 7 bases and at J to 12 bases, leaving 11 bases not matched to a gene. The CDR3 sequence: CASNRPASGGWYF. The CDR3 coding sequence is TGTGCCAGCAACCGCCCGGCTAGCGGGGGGTGGTACTTC.

The chain combines TRBV29-1 with TRBJ1-5; maybe TRBD1 (5 bases). Germline CDR1 reads SQVTM; CDR2 reads ANQGSEA. The CDR3 loop spans 13 amino acids. V was clipped by 6 bases and J by 7 bases, with 16 bases between them. The CDR3 sequence is CSVGEALGQPQHF. The CDR3 DNA reads as TGCAGCGTGGGGGAGGCCCTTGGGCAGCCCCAGCATTTT.

V gene TRBV28 combines with J gene TRBJ2-7, with 11 bases aligning to TRBD2. V was pared by 2 bases and J by 3 bases, with 9 bases of the junction left unmatched. CDR1 and CDR2 from the germline V gene are MDHEN and SYDVKM. This CDR3 contains 17 residues. Here the CDR3 reads CASSLGSSGGLNYEQYF. CDR3 sequence (DNA): TGTGCCAGCAGTTTAGGGTCTAGCGGGGGGCTCAACTACGAGCAGTACTTC.

The chain has TRBV6-4 and TRBJ2-2, with 12 positions matching TRBD2. CDR1 is MRHNA and CDR2 is SNTAGT in the germline V gene. Trimming at V came to 1 base and at J to 1 base, leaving 4 bases not matched to a gene. The CDR3 length is 18 residues. In DNA, the CDR3 is TGTGCCAGCAGTGACTGGACTAGCGGGGACAAGAACACCGGGGAGCTGTTTTTT. Translated, it gives CASSDWTSGDKNTGELFF.

V and J are TRBV6-5 and TRBJ1-1; a possible D gene is TRBD1 (5 bases). Trimming took 2 bases from V and 0 from J, leaving 13 bases between them. In germline, CDR1 is MNHEY, CDR2 SVGAGI. The CDR3 is 16 amino acids. Here the CDR3 DNA reads TGTGCCAGCAGTTACCGTACGGGGGTCATGAACACTGAAGCTTTCTTT. Protein: CASSYRTGVMNTEAFF.

The gene calls are TRBV6-5 and TRBJ2-1; maybe TRBD2 (5 bases). Between the trimmed V and J ends, which lost 8 bases and 10 bases, there was a span of 18 bases. CDR3 length: 13 amino acids. Germline CDR1 MNHEY, CDR2 SVGAGI. Here the CDR3 reads CASQSGWLYEQFF. CDR3 bases: TGTGCCAGCCAGTCGGGGTGGCTTTACGAGCAGTTCTTC.

The chain uses TRBV5-3 and TRBJ1-5, with 7 bases that match TRBD1. TRBV5-3 is reported as an ORF; its role is uncertain. This CDR3 has 14 residues. Trimming removed 4 bases from V and 4 bases from J; junction bases left unmatched: 5. CDR3 in DNA: TGTGCCAGAAGCAAGGGGGCGTTGAATCAGCCCCAGCATTTT. It codes for CARSKGALNQPQHF.

This rearrangement joins TRBV2 to TRBJ2-7; no clear D. The CDR3 runs to 12 residues. Looked up from germline, CDR1 is SNHLY and CDR2 is FYNNEI. V lost 3 bases and J 2 bases, leaving 5 bases between the germline ends. In DNA, the CDR3 is TGTGCCAGCAGTGACAGTACCTACGAGCAGTACTTC. It translates to CASSDSTYEQYF. Full variable domain (remainder filled in from reference TRBV2 and TRBJ2-7): EPEVTQTPSHQVTQMGQEVILRCVPISNHLYFYWYRQILGQKVEFLVSFYNNEISEKSEIFDDQFSVERPDGSNFTLKIRSTKLEDSAMYFCASSDSTYEQYFGPGTRLTVT.

This rearrangement joins TRBV5-4 to TRBJ1-6; D possibly corresponds to TRBD1 (5 bases). Deletions cut 4 bases from V and 14 bases from J, with 22 bases between. The CDR3 runs to 15 residues. CDR1 SGHNT and CDR2 YYREEE come from the germline V gene (reference sequence). The CDR3 coding sequence is TGTGCCAGCAGCCTCGGGGGTACGGCCCGGGGGTCCCTCCACTTT. Amino acid sequence: CASSLGGTARGSLHF.

J is TRBJ2-3 and V is TRBV7-7; no firm D call. Per the germline V gene, CDR1 is SSHAT and CDR2 is FNYEAQ (reference sequence). The CDR3 is 14 amino acids. V lost 2 bases and J lost 4, with 10 bases in between. The CDR3 coding sequence is TGTGCCAGCAGCTTAACTGGTTTCGCAGATACGCAGTATTTT. Its protein product is CASSLTGFADTQYF.